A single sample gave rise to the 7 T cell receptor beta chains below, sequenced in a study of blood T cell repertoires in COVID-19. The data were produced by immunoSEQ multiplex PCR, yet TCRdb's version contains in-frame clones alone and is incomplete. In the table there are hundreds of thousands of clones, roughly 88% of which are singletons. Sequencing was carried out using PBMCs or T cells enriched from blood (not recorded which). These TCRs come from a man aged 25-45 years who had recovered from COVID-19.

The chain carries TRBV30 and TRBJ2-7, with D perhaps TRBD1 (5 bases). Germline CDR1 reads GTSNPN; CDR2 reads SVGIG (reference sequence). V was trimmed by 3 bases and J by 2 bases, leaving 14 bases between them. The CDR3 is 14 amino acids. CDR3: CAWSRPAGTYEQYF. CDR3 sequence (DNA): TGTGCCTGGAGCCGCCCGGCAGGGACCTACGAGCAGTACTTC.

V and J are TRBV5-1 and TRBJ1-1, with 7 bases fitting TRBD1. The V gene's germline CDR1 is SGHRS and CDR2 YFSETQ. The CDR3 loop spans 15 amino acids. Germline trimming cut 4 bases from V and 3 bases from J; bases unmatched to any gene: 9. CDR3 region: CASSLSTGQYTEAFF. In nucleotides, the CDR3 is TGCGCCAGCAGCCTCTCCACGGGACAGTACACTGAAGCTTTCTTT.

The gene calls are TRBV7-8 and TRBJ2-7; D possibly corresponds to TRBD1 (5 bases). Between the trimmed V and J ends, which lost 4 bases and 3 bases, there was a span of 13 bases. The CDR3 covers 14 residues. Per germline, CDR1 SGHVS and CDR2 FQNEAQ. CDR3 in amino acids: CASSSFDSSYEQYF. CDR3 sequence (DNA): TGTGCCAGCAGCTCCTTCGACAGCAGCTACGAGCAGTACTTC.

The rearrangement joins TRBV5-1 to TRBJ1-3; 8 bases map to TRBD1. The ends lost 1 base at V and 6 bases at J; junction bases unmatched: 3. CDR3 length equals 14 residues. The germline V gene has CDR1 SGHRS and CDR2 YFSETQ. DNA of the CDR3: TGCGCCAGCAGCTTGTCGACAGGGGCAAACACCATATATTTT. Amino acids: CASSLSTGANTIYF.

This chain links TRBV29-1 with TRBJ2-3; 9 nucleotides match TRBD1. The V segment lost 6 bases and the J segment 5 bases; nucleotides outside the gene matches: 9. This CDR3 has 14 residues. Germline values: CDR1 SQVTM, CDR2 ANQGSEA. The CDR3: CSVVQGAIGDTQYF. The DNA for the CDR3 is TGCAGCGTCGTACAGGGGGCTATTGGAGATACGCAGTATTTT.

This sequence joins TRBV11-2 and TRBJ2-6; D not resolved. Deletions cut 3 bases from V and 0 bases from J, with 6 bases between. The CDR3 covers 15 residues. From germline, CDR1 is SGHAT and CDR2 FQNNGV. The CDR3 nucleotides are TGTGCCAGCAGCTTTTACGGCTCTGGGGCCAACGTCCTGACTTTC. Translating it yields CASSFYGSGANVLTF.

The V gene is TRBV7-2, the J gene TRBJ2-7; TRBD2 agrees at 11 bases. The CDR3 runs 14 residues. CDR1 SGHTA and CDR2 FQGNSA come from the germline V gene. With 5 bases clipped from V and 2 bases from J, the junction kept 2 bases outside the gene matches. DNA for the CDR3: TGTGCCAGCAGCAGTAGCGGGGGGGCCTACGAGCAGTACTTC. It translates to CASSSSGGAYEQYF.